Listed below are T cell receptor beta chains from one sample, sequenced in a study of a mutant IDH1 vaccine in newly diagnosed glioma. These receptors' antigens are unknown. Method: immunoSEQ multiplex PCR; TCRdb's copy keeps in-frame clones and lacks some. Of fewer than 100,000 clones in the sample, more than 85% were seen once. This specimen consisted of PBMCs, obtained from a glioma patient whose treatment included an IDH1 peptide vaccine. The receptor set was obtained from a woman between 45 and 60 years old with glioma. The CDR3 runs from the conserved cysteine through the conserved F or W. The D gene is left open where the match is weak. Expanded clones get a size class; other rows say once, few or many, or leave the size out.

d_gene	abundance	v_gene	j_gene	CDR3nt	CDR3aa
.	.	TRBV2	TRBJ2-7	TGTGCCAGCAGAATTGGGGCAGGGGTCTACGAGCAGTACTTC	CASRIGAGVYEQYF
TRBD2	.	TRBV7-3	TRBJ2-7	TGTGCCAGCAGCCCCGGGGGGAGGCGCGAGCAGTACTTC	CASSPGGRREQYF
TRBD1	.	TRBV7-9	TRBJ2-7	TGTGCCAGCAGCCTGGGACAGGGGCGAAACGAGCAGTACTTC	CASSLGQGRNEQYF
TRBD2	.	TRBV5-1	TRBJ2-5	TGCGCCAGCAGCTTGCTAGCGGGAGGGGAGACCCAGTACTTC	CASSLLAGGETQYF
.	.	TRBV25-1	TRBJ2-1	TGTGCCAGCAGTGGCCCCGGGGGATGGTACAATGAGCAGTTCTTC	CASSGPGGWYNEQFF
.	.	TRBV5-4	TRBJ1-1	TGTGCCAGCAGCTCCAGAGCGAACACTGAAGCTTTCTTT	CASSSRANTEAFF
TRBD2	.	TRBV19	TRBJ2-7	TGTGCCAGTAGTATGACTAGCGGGACCTACGAGCAGTACTTC	CASSMTSGTYEQYF
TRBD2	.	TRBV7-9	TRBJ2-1	TGTGCCAGCAGCGTTAGCGGGAGGAATGAGCAGTTCTTC	CASSVSGRNEQFF
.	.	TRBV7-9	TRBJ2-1	TGTGCCAGCAGTCCGGAGGAGAGGGCCCCCAGGGGGTTCTTC	CASSPEERAPRGFF
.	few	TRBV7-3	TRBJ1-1	TGTGCCAGCAGCCCTCAGGGGATGAACACTGAAGCTTTCTTT	CASSPQGMNTEAFF
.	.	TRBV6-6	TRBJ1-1	TGTGCCAGCAGCCCGACGCTTACCCGGGGGACTGAAGCTTTCTTT	CASSPTLTRGTEAFF
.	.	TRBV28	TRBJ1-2	TGTGCCATCCATCAGGGAAATAACTATGGCTACACCTTC	CAIHQGNNYGYTF
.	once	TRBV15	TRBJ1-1	TGTGCCACCAGCACAAACATGAACACTGAAGCTTTCTTT	CATSTNMNTEAFF
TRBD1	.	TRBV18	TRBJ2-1	TGTGCCAGCTCGGGCGCCGAAGACAGGGCCTACAATGAGCAGTTCTTC	CASSGAEDRAYNEQFF
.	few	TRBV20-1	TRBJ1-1	TGCAGTGCTAGGAAAGGGGTGGGAGCTTTCTTT	CSARKGVGAFF
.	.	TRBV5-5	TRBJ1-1	TGTGCCAGCAGCGCATGGGGGTCCCAACACAGTGAAGCTTTCTTT	CASSAWGSQHSEAFF